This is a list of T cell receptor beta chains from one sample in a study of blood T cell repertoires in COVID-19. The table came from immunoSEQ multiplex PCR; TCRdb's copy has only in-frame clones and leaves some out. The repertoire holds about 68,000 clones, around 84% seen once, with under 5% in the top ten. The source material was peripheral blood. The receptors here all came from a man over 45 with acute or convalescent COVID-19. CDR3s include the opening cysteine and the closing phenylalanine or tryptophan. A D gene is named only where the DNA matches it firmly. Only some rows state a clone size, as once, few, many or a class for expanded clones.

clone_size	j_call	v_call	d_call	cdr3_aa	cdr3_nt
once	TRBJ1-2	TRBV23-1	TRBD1	CAPRRPRQGSVNYGYTF	TGCGCCCCCCGCCGACCGCGACAGGGATCCGTGAACTATGGCTACACCTTC
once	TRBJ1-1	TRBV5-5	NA	CASSSIAGYTEAFF	TGTGCCAGCAGTTCAATTGCGGGTTACACTGAAGCTTTCTTT
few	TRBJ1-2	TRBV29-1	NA	CSVYAGIDGYTF	TGCAGCGTTTACGCCGGGATCGATGGCTACACCTTC
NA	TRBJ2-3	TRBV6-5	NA	CASNRGSGTDTQYF	TGTGCCAGTAATCGCGGCTCTGGCACAGATACGCAGTATTTT
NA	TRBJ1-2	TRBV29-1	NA	CSVEEGGTF	TGCAGCGTTGAAGAAGGGGGAACCTTC
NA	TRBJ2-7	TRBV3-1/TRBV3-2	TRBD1	CASSQGTGAFEQYF	TGTGCCAGCAGCCAAGGGACAGGGGCTTTCGAGCAGTACTTC
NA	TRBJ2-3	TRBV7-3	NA	CASPLSGDTQYF	TGTGCCAGCCCCCTCTCGGGAGATACGCAGTATTTT
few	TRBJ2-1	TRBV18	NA	CASSLAGPYNEQFF	TGTGCCAGCTCACTCGCGGGACCTTACAATGAGCAGTTCTTC
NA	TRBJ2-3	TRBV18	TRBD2	CASSPREGPSTDTQYF	TGTGCCAGCTCACCAAGGGAGGGTCCCAGCACAGATACGCAGTATTTT
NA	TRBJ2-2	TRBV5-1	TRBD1	CATEKGGGTGELFF	TGCGCCACCGAAAAAGGGGGCGGCACCGGGGAGCTGTTTTTT
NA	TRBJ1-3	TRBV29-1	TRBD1	CSVEGTGDPGNTIYF	TGCAGCGTTGAAGGGACAGGGGATCCTGGAAACACCATATATTTT
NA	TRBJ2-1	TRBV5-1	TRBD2	CASTSGGAGNEQFF	TGCGCCAGTACGAGCGGGGGGGCTGGAAATGAGCAGTTCTTC
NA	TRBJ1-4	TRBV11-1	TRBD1	CASSFTGVNEKLFF	TGTGCCAGCAGCTTTACAGGGGTCAATGAAAAACTGTTTTTT
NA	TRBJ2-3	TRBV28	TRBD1	CASSSGQESTDTQYF	TGTGCCAGCAGTTCGGGACAGGAAAGCACAGATACGCAGTATTTT
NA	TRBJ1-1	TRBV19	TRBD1	CASRQGTTGAFF	TGTGCCAGTCGACAGGGGACCACTGGGGCTTTCTTT
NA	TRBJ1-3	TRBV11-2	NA	CASSLEPGSGNTIYF	TGTGCCAGCAGCTTAGAGCCAGGTTCGGGAAACACCATATATTTT
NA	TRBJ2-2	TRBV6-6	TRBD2	CASSYGRLATGELFF	TGTGCCAGCAGTTACGGAAGACTAGCCACCGGGGAGCTGTTTTTT
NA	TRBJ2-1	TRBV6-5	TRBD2	CASSYKRTSGIFEQFF	TGTGCCAGCAGTTACAAAAGGACTAGCGGGATTTTTGAGCAGTTCTTC
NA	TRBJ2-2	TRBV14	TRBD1	CATHRDSNTGELFF	TGTGCCACTCACCGGGACAGTAACACCGGGGAGCTGTTTTTT
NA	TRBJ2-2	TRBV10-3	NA	CAISDEGETGELFF	TGTGCCATCAGTGATGAGGGAGAGACCGGGGAGCTGTTTTTT
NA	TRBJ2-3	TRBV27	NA	CASSLVGPGTDTQYF	TGTGCCAGCAGTTTAGTGGGGCCGGGCACAGATACGCAGTATTTT
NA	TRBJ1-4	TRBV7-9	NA	CASSLMVRDEKLFF	TGTGCCAGCAGCTTGATGGTTCGGGATGAAAAACTGTTTTTT
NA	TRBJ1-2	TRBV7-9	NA	CASSWSANYGYTF	TGTGCCAGCAGCTGGAGCGCTAACTATGGCTACACCTTC
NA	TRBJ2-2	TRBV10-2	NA	CASSVRGGTGELFF	TGCGCCAGCAGTGTCCGGGGTGGGACCGGGGAGCTGTTTTTT
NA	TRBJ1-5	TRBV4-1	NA	CASSQEQGLANQPQHF	TGCGCCAGCAGCCAAGAACAGGGCTTGGCCAATCAGCCCCAGCATTTT
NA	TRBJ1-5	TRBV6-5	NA	CASSNRAGQPQHF	TGTGCCAGCTCGAACAGGGCAGGTCAGCCCCAGCATTTT
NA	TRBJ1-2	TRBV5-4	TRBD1	CASSMRDRGGVGGYTF	TGTGCCAGCAGCATGCGGGACAGGGGGGGAGTAGGTGGCTACACCTTC
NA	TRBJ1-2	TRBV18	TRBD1	CASSPQVGQGFDYGYTF	TGTGCCAGCTCACCACAGGTCGGACAGGGCTTTGACTATGGCTACACCTTC
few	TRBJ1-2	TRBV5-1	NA	CASKLDTSLLGYTF	TGCGCCAGCAAGCTGGACACCAGTCTTCTCGGCTACACCTTC
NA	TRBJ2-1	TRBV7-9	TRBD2	CASSPSTSGTKYNEQFF	TGTGCCAGCAGTCCCTCGACTAGCGGCACCAAATACAATGAGCAGTTCTTC
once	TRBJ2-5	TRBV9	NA	CASSVDLGAGLETQYF	TGTGCCAGCAGCGTAGATCTGGGGGCGGGTTTGGAGACCCAGTACTTC
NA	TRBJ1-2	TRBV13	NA	CASSLWGQSDGYTF	TGTGCCAGCAGCTTATGGGGGCAAAGTGATGGCTACACCTTC
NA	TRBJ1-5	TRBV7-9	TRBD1	CASSFQGGNQPQHF	TGTGCCAGCAGCTTTCAGGGGGGCAATCAGCCCCAGCATTTT
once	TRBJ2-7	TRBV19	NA	CASSIRSGVGPYEQYF	TGTGCCAGTAGTATACGTTCGGGGGTAGGTCCCTACGAGCAGTACTTC
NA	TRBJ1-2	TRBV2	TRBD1	CASSVQTGASGYTF	TGTGCCAGCAGTGTCCAGACAGGGGCCTCTGGCTACACCTTC
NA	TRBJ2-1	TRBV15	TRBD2	CATSRDLSSGKGEQFF	TGTGCCACCAGCAGAGATTTGTCTAGCGGGAAGGGTGAGCAGTTCTTC
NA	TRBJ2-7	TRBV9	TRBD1	CASSGGQVTGEQYF	TGTGCCAGCAGCGGGGGACAGGTAACTGGCGAGCAGTACTTC
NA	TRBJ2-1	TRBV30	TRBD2	CAWSVLAGGYNEQFF	TGTGCCTGGAGTGTCTTAGCGGGGGGATACAATGAGCAGTTCTTC
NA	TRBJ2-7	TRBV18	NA	CATGPQAYEQYF	TGTGCCACTGGGCCACAGGCCTACGAGCAGTACTTC
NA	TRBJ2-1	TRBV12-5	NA	CASGLRPSGANSYNEQFF	TGTGCTAGTGGTTTGAGACCTTCCGGAGCAAACTCCTACAATGAGCAGTTCTTC
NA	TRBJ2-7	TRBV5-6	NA	CASSPIFDWSLLGEQYF	TGTGCCAGCAGCCCCATTTTTGACTGGAGCCTCTTGGGCGAGCAGTACTTC
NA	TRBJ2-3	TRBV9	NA	CASSGRTDLGYTQYF	TGTGCCAGCAGCGGCCGGACAGACCTCGGCTATACGCAGTATTTT
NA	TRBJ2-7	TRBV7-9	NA	CASSFLEEEHEQYF	TGTGCCAGCAGTTTCTTGGAGGAGGAACACGAGCAGTACTTC
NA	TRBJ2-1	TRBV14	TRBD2	CASSLVAGAYNEQFF	TGTGCCAGCAGCTTGGTAGCGGGAGCCTACAATGAGCAGTTCTTC
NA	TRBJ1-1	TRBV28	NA	CASRGTKKWAFF	TGTGCCAGCAGGGGGACTAAGAAATGGGCTTTCTTT
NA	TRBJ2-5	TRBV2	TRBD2	CASGREGLETQYF	TGTGCCAGCGGGAGGGAAGGGTTAGAGACCCAGTACTTC
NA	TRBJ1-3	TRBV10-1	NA	CASSDRISGNTIYF	TGCGCCAGCAGTGACAGAATCTCTGGAAACACCATATATTTT
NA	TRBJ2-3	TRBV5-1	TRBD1	CASSRGQGGTDTQYF	TGCGCCAGCAGCAGGGGCCAGGGGGGCACAGATACGCAGTATTTT